Shown below are 15 T cell receptor delta chains from a single sample sequenced in a study of DNA immune sequencing with unique molecular identifiers. Genomic DNA underwent 32-plex PCR targeting all 8 TRDV and 4 TRDJ genes. The library had 12-nucleotide UMIs introduced over roughly 3 barcoding cycles, then a second adapter PCR. TCRdb repeated clone calling on the multiplex PCR reads with CATT. The sample has 630 or so delta-chain clones, over 15% seen once. Sequencing was carried out using gamma-delta T cells from PBMCs. These receptors originate from a human donor in good health.

Notes on this clone: The TCRdb protein comes from a much larger clone and disagrees with this DNA's translation at residue 13, likely due to a read error; the protein given here is derived from the DNA. This sequence joins TRDV1 and TRDJ1; 12 bases align to TRDD3. In the absence of a J gene in TCRdb, the DNA was matched to germline to assign it here. The germline V gene has CDR1 TSWWSYY and CDR2 QGS. The CDR3 is 26 residues long. V lost 5 bases and J lost 1; bases outside the gene matches: 35. Written as DNA, the CDR3 is TGTGCTCTTGGGCATGGAGAGTGCCTTCTTCTGCTAGTTACTGGGGGATACAAATTCTCCACCGATAAACTCATCTTT. As protein: CALGHGECLLLLVTGGYKFSTDKLIF.

This clone has just a few counts. With a far larger clone one base away, a read error is the likely cause. The CDR3 is CACDGLGGSYTDKFIF. The CDR3 DNA is TGTGCCTGTGACGGCCTGGGGGGCTCATACACCGATAAATTCATCTTT. V gene TRDV2 combines with J gene TRDJ1; 7 nucleotides agree with TRDD3. The CDR3 is made up of 16 amino acids. Germline V gene lookup returns CDR1 GEAIGNYY and CDR2 EKD.

Turning to this clone: A read error likely explains why the TCRdb protein, taken from a much larger clone, differs from this DNA's translation at residue 4; the protein shown is translated from the DNA. Other DNA variants within this sample encode the same CDR3. The V and J genes are TRDV3 and TRDJ1; D ambiguous. V lost 2 bases, J lost 3 bases, and 22 bases lay in between. The CDR3 sequence is 16 residues long. CDR1 TVYSNPD and CDR2 GDNSRS come from the germline V gene (reference sequence). In DNA, the CDR3 is TGTGCCTTTTTAGGCTTAGGCGGTGGGCTTGCCGATAAACTCATCTTT. As protein: CAFLGLGGGLADKLIF.

This clone showed up just a few times. A far larger clone is just one base off, so this is likely a read error. This specimen includes other DNA sequences encoding the same CDR3. This chain joins TRDV2 and TRDJ1, with 7 nucleotides matching TRDD3. In germline, CDR1 is GEAIGNYY, CDR2 EKD. This CDR3 region has 16 residues. The junction had 13 bases not matched to a gene; V was cut back by 7 bases and J by 0 bases. The CDR3 sequence: CACDGLGGSYTDKLIF. In nucleotides, the CDR3 is TGTGCCTGCGACGGCCTGGGGGGCTCATACACCGATAAACTCATCTTT.

For this clone: A read error likely explains this, since a far larger clone differs by one base. Other DNA sequences in the sample encode the same CDR3. In DNA form, the CDR3 reads TGTGCTCTTGGGGAACTGTCTAGAGGTCACCCGCTGGGGGATCGAGGAAGGTACACCGATAAACTCATTTTT. Its translation is CALGELSRGHPLGDRGRYTDKLIF. The V segment is TRDV1, and no J call was made; TRDD3 is the table's D call and was not checked against the DNA. The CDR3 is 24 residues long. CDR1 TSWWSYY and CDR2 QGS come from the germline V gene.

A remark on this clone: This sequence is one base from a far larger clone and is likely a read error. The sample has other DNA sequences that encode this CDR3 too. The chain is built from TRDV2 and TRDJ1; no clear D. Germline CDR1 reads GEAIGNYY; CDR2 reads EKD. The CDR3 is 14 residues long. The ends were cut back, 0 bases at V and 9 bases at J, with 16 bases in the middle. The CDR3 loop reads CACDTVEVRRELIF. CDR3 DNA: TGTGCCTGTGACACCGTAGAGGTCAGGCGGGAACTCATCTTT.

This clone came up a few times. The likely explanation is a read error, given a far larger clone one base away. At the DNA level, this CDR3 is encoded by other sequences in the same sample as well. This sequence joins TRDV3 and TRDJ1, with 10 bases lining up with TRDD3. V lost 1 base and J lost 3; bases outside the gene matches: 11. There are 16 residues in the CDR3. CDR1 and CDR2 from the germline V gene are TVYSNPD and GDNSRS (reference sequence). The CDR3 coding sequence is TGTGCCTTTATCGCCGGGGGATACGAGGTACCCGATAAACTCATCTTT. Amino acid sequence: CAFIAGGYEVPDKLIF. Based on the CDR3 plus reference TRDV3 and TRDJ1, the full variable domain is CDKVTQSSPDQTVASGSEVVLLCTYDTVYSNPDLFWYRIRPDYSFQFVFYGDNSRSEGADFTQGRFSVKHILTQKAFHLVISPVRTEDSATYYCAFIAGGYEVPDKLIFGKGTRVTVEP.

This clone has a handful of counts. A far larger clone is a single base away, which makes a read error likely. This chain uses TRDV2 with TRDJ1; 8 bases are a match to TRDD3. There are 20 residues in the CDR3. Per germline, CDR1 GEAIGNYY and CDR2 EKD. This chain's CDR3 is CSCDTLTAGGHGGSNEKLIF. The DNA of the CDR3 is TGTTCCTGTGACACGTTGACCGCTGGGGGACACGGAGGGTCCAACGAAAAACTCATCTTT.

This clone was counted a few times. A far larger clone lies a single base away; this is likely a read error. Other DNA sequences in this sample translate to the same CDR3. This chain joins TRDV3 and TRDJ1; no clear D. The CDR3 is 16 residues long. The V gene's germline CDR1 is TVYSNPD and CDR2 GDNSRS (reference sequence). V dropped 2 bases and J dropped 5 bases, with 24 bases sitting between them. The CDR3: CAFFGLGGGLADKLIF. CDR3 nucleotide sequence: TGTGCCTTTTTCGGCTTAGGCGGTGGGCTTGCTGATAAACTCATCTTT.

To note about this clone: With a far larger clone one base away, a read error is the likely cause. Other DNA sequences from this sample encode an identical CDR3 as well. The V gene corresponds to TRDV1; no J gene was called; the table gives TRDD3 as D, unverified against the DNA. Germline-derived CDR1 and CDR2 are TSWWSYY and QGS. This CDR3 region has 24 residues. CDR3 bases: TGTGCTCTTGGGGAACTGTCTAGAGGTCACCCGCTGGGGGATCGAGGAAGGTACACCGATAAACTAATCTTT. Translated: CALGELSRGHPLGDRGRYTDKLIF.

This clone was counted between two and nine times. It differs at one base from a far larger clone, so likely a read error. Other DNA sequences within the sample encode an identical CDR3. This sequence joins TRDV3 and TRDJ2; D is undetermined. Germline V CDR1 and CDR2: TVYSNPD, GDNSRS (reference sequence). This CDR3 comprises 14 residues. CDR3 sequence (DNA): TGTGCCTTTTCCCCGCCCCTTTTGACAGCACAACTCTTTTTT. It is translated as CAFSPPLLTAQLFF. Combining the CDR3 with reference TRDV3 and TRDJ2 gives the whole variable domain CDKVTQSSPDQTVASGSEVVLLCTYDTVYSNPDLFWYRIRPDYSFQFVFYGDNSRSEGADFTQGRFSVKHILTQKAFHLVISPVRTEDSATYYCAFSPPLLTAQLFFGKGTQLIVEP.

The V and J genes are TRDV2 and TRDJ1; TRDD3 aligns across 7 bases. Germline V gene sequence: CDR1 GEAIGNYY, CDR2 EKD. This CDR3 spans 15 amino acids. With V trimmed by 3 bases and J by 1 base, 7 bases remained unmatched. The CDR3 is CACDRMGEVTDKLIF. The CDR3 DNA sequence: TGTGCCTGTGACCGCATGGGGGAGGTCACCGATAAACTCATCTTT.

This clone has just a few counts. Given a far larger clone just one base away, this is likely a sequencing read error. The same CDR3 also results from other DNA sequences found in this sample. V is TRDV2 and J is TRDJ1; the D gene is possibly TRDD3 (5 bases). There are 16 residues in the CDR3. The V end was cut by 3 bases, the J end by 0 bases, with 16 bases between. The germline V gene has CDR1 GEAIGNYY and CDR2 EKD. The CDR3 coding sequence is TGTGCCTGTGACGGCCTCGGGGGCTCATACACCGATAAACTCATCTTT. Protein sequence: CACDGLGGSYTDKLIF.

This clone is categorized as large. V gene TRDV2 combines with J gene TRDJ1; no clear D gene. The CDR3 is made up of 17 amino acids. The germline V and J ends were trimmed by 4 bases and 0 bases, with 20 bases remaining between them. The germline CDR1 and CDR2 sequences are GEAIGNYY and EKD. The CDR3, as DNA: TGTGCCTGTGAGGCCTTGGGTGAAGCTCAGAACACCGATAAACTCATCTTT. This encodes CACEALGEAQNTDKLIF.

As concerns this clone: A far more abundant clone sits one base away, making this likely a read error. J is TRDJ1 and V is TRDV3; D ambiguous. CDR1 and CDR2 from the germline V gene are TVYSNPD and GDNSRS (reference sequence). The CDR3 runs to 16 residues. Between the trimmed V and J ends, which lost 2 bases and 3 bases, there was a span of 22 bases. This chain's CDR3 is CAFYGLGGGLADKLIF. Here the CDR3 DNA reads TGTGCCTTTTACGGCTTAGGCGGTGGGCTTGCCGATAAACTCATCTTT.